Shown below are 4 T cell receptor beta chains from a single sample sequenced in a study of CD8 T cells in Susac syndrome. Random hexamers were used to reverse transcribe an amount of about 0.45 to 1 ug RNA. MiXCR, run by TCRdb on the immunoSEQ multiplex PCR reads, gives a single entry per CDR3 protein. The table shows about 150,000 distinct CDR3 sequences, with 95% to 96% occurring only once. The sample was CD8+ T cells from PBMCs. The receptors here all came from a human donor with multiple sclerosis.

J is TRBJ2-5 and V is TRBV29-1, with 13 bases that match TRBD2. V lost 6 bases to trimming and J lost 2 bases; unmatched junction nucleotides: 9. The CDR3 covers 16 residues. Per germline, CDR1 SQVTM and CDR2 ANQGSEA. The CDR3 spells CSVPLAGGREQETQYF. The CDR3 nucleotides are TGCAGCGTACCACTAGCGGGGGGGCGGGAACAAGAGACCCAGTACTTC. The variable domain in full, completed from reference TRBV29-1 and TRBJ2-5, reads SAVISQKPSRDICQRGTSLTIQCQVDSQVTMMFWYRQQPGQSLTLIATANQGSEATYESGFVIDKFPISRPNLTFSTLTVSNMSPEDSSIYLCSVPLAGGREQETQYFGPGTRLLVL.

This clonotype was found many times. The chain carries TRBV12-3 or TRBV12-4 and TRBJ2-3; D is ambiguous. The CDR3 has 12 residues. The ends were cut back, 3 bases at V and 1 base at J, with 2 bases in the middle. The CDR3 DNA sequence: TGTGCCAGCAGTTTCGGCACAGATACGCAGTATTTT. Translating it yields CASSFGTDTQYF.

This chain links TRBV30 with TRBJ2-1; 9 nucleotides align to TRBD2. The CDR3 extends over 14 amino acids. Trimming took 2 bases from V and 7 from J; bases not matched to a gene: 6. The germline V gene has CDR1 GTSNPN and CDR2 SVGIG (reference sequence). Written as DNA, the CDR3 is TGTGCCTGGAGTAGGGCGGGGGGGGTGAATGAGCAGTTCTTC. Translation: CAWSRAGGVNEQFF.

The chain couples TRBV3-1 to TRBJ2-1; D is unclear. Deletions cut 4 bases from V and 0 bases from J, with 13 bases between. Germline CDR1 is LGHDT and CDR2 is YNNKEL (reference sequence). This CDR3 contains 16 residues. The CDR3 region is CASSLTTSSSYNEQFF. In DNA, the CDR3 is TGTGCCAGCAGCCTTACGACCTCAAGCTCCTACAATGAGCAGTTCTTC.